These T cell receptor beta chains were read from a single sample in a study of regulatory T cells in long-lasting Graves disease. TCRdb redid the calling of the multiplex PCR reads with MiXCR, one entry per CDR3 protein. The sample lists around 460,000 distinct CDR3 sequences; 20% to 25% were seen once. The source material was peripheral blood mononuclear cells (PBMCs), sampled when the disease was refractory, from a patient treated with antithyroid drugs. The receptors were sampled from a female donor with Graves disease. Both conserved end residues are part of each CDR3. A D gene is named only where the DNA matches it firmly. The size entry is marked missing in some rows and otherwise reads once, few, many or a size class.

J gene	D gene	clone size	V gene	CDR3 DNA	CDR3 protein
TRBJ1-1	-	many	TRBV11-3	TGTGCCAGCAGCTACGACGCCGGCACTGAAGCTTTCTTT	CASSYDAGTEAFF
TRBJ2-3	-	-	TRBV19	TGTGCCAGTAGTATTGAGGGACTCGACACAGATACGCAGTATTTT	CASSIEGLDTDTQYF
TRBJ2-7	TRBD2	few	TRBV2	TGTGCCAGCAGCGGACTAGCGAATTTCTACGGGCAGTACTTC	CASSGLANFYGQYF
TRBJ2-3	TRBD1	few	TRBV28	TGTGCCAGCAGTGGGACAGGGGGAGCAGATACGCAGTATTTT	CASSGTGGADTQYF
TRBJ1-1	-	few	TRBV28	TGTGCCAGCCTAACTTTGAACACTGAAGCTTTCTTT	CASLTLNTEAFF
TRBJ2-2	TRBD1	many	TRBV24-1	TGTGCCACCACGGGACAGGACACCGGGGAGCTGTTTTTT	CATTGQDTGELFF
TRBJ1-6	-	many	TRBV28	TGTGCCAGCAGTTCCCCCGGCAGGAATAATTCACCCCTCCACTTT	CASSSPGRNNSPLHF
TRBJ2-3	-	few	TRBV6-1	TGTGCCAGCAGGACGGGGCGAGGCACAGATACGCAGTATTTT	CASRTGRGTDTQYF
TRBJ1-2	-	few	TRBV12-3/TRBV12-4	TGTGCCAGCAGTTTAAGTTCGTGGGCCCCCTACACCTTC	CASSLSSWAPYTF
TRBJ2-4	-	many	TRBV6-1	TGTGCCAGCAGTGAGGGGTCGGCCCTCCCAGGGATTCAGTACTTC	CASSEGSALPGIQYF
TRBJ2-5	-	-	TRBV11-2	TGTGCCAGCAGCTTAGTGCTAGCAGACCCTCTACTGGACTTC	CASSLVLADPLLDF
TRBJ1-2	-	many	TRBV29-1	TGCAGCGTTGCGTGGGGTAATGGCTACACCTTC	CSVAWGNGYTF
TRBJ2-7	-	once	TRBV18	TGTGCCAGCTCACCAACGGACCTCTACGAGCAGTACTTC	CASSPTDLYEQYF
TRBJ1-5	-	many	TRBV6-1	TGTGCCAGCAGCTTAAGCTGGTATAGCAATCAGCCCCAGCATTTT	CASSLSWYSNQPQHF
TRBJ2-1	-	-	TRBV20-1	TGCAGTGCTGTACTCGGCGGCAGCTCCTACAATGAGCAGTTCTTC	CSAVLGGSSYNEQFF
TRBJ2-7	-	-	TRBV19	TGTGCCAGTAGTGCGGGACCCTACGAGCAGTACTTC	CASSAGPYEQYF
TRBJ1-2	TRBD1	many	TRBV12-3/TRBV12-4	TGTGCCAGCAGAGGTGGGACAGCTTGGTATGGCTACACCTTC	CASRGGTAWYGYTF
TRBJ2-7	TRBD2	many	TRBV7-2	TGTGCCAGCAGCCTCGGACTAGCGGGAGGCGAGCAGTACTTC	CASSLGLAGGEQYF
TRBJ2-6	TRBD1	-	TRBV15	TGTGCCTCCCGGGGACAGGGAGCTGGGGCCAACGTCCTGACTTTC	CASRGQGAGANVLTF
TRBJ1-2	TRBD1	many	TRBV28	TGTGCCAGCAGTTTGTTTACAGGGGCTGGTGTTAACTATGGCTACACCTTC	CASSLFTGAGVNYGYTF
TRBJ1-1	-	many	TRBV28	TGTGCCAGCAGTTTCCCTCGGACTATCACTGAAGCTTTCTTT	CASSFPRTITEAFF
TRBJ2-6	-	few	TRBV5-1	TGCGCCAGCAGCTTTCAAACAGGCGGATACTCTGGGGCCAACGTCCTGACTTTC	CASSFQTGGYSGANVLTF
TRBJ2-3	TRBD2	-	TRBV24-1	TGTGCCACCAGTCCGACGTTAGCGGGACCCACAGATACGCAGTATTTT	CATSPTLAGPTDTQYF
TRBJ2-5	-	few	TRBV28	TGTGCCAGCAGTTTATCCCCCTACGAGGACAGTCAAGAGGCCCAGTACTTC	CASSLSPYEDSQEAQYF
TRBJ1-2	TRBD1	many	TRBV27	TGTGCCAGCAGGAGACAGGGGAGCGGCTACACCTTC	CASRRQGSGYTF
TRBJ2-4	TRBD1	few	TRBV5-6	TGTGCCAGCAGCCCGAACAGGGGAGCGGACATTCAGTACTTC	CASSPNRGADIQYF
TRBJ2-1	-	-	TRBV24-1	TGTGCCACCAGTGGTGCCTCCTACAATGAGCAGTTCTTC	CATSGASYNEQFF
TRBJ1-1	-	many	TRBV28	TGTGCCAGCAGTCCCCGGAGGGCGGTGAACACTGAAGCTTTCTTT	CASSPRRAVNTEAFF
TRBJ2-1	-	-	TRBV7-8	TGTGCCAGCAGCTTAGTCTCCAGGGGACCCCCCATCTTC	CASSLVSRGPPIF
TRBJ2-3	TRBD2	-	TRBV12-3/TRBV12-4	TGTGCCAGCAGTTCACGGGGACTAGCGGGAGCAGATACGCAGTATTTT	CASSSRGLAGADTQYF
TRBJ1-2	-	-	TRBV6-1	TGTGCCATCCTTTCGGGCTATGGCTACACCTTC	CAILSGYGYTF
TRBJ2-7	-	many	TRBV28	TGTGCCAGCAGCCAGAACGAGCAGTACTTC	CASSQNEQYF
TRBJ1-1	-	few	TRBV19	TGTGCCAGTAGAGGGAAGGGTTCGGCTTTCTTT	CASRGKGSAFF
TRBJ2-3	-	-	TRBV5-1	TGCGCCAGCAGCTTAACCCAAGGCACAGATACGCAGTATTTT	CASSLTQGTDTQYF
TRBJ2-7	TRBD1	many	TRBV5-1	TGCGCCAGCAGCTCGCCGGGACAGGGGCAATACTTC	CASSSPGQGQYF
TRBJ2-1	TRBD2	few	TRBV3-1	TGTGCCAGCAGCTTTAGCGGGAAGAACTACAATGAGCAGTTCTTC	CASSFSGKNYNEQFF
TRBJ1-2	-	many	TRBV24-1	TGTGCCACCAGTGATTTGGGACAGAACTATGGCTACACCTTC	CATSDLGQNYGYTF
TRBJ2-5	TRBD1	many	TRBV12-3/TRBV12-4	TGTGCCAGCAGTCCCCGGACAGGCCCCCAAGAGACCCAGTACTTC	CASSPRTGPQETQYF
TRBJ2-5	-	many	TRBV28	TGTGCCAGCAGCCCAGGGGAGGGAATGGGGGAGACCCAGTACTTC	CASSPGEGMGETQYF
TRBJ1-2	-	few	TRBV29-1	TGCAGCGTTGAGAGAGGGGTAGGACTAGGCTACACCTTC	CSVERGVGLGYTF
TRBJ1-2	TRBD1	few	TRBV5-5	TGTGCCAGCAGCCCGACAGGGTTCGGCTATGGCTACACCTTC	CASSPTGFGYGYTF
TRBJ1-5	TRBD1	-	TRBV7-9	TGTGCCAGCAGCTTAGAAGGGACAGGGGAAAGTCAGCCCCAGCATTTT	CASSLEGTGESQPQHF
TRBJ1-2	-	many	TRBV20-1	TGCAGTGCTAGAGATAGAGGGGTTACGCTAAACTATGGCTACACCTTC	CSARDRGVTLNYGYTF
TRBJ2-3	-	few	TRBV28	TGTGCCAGCAGTTTTACGTGGGACCCTAGCACAGATACGCAGTATTTT	CASSFTWDPSTDTQYF
TRBJ1-2	-	many	TRBV20-1	TGCAGTGCTAGGGCCAGGGTTGAAGGCTACACCTTC	CSARARVEGYTF
TRBJ2-1	TRBD2	-	TRBV7-6	TGTGCCAGCAGTCGGACTAGCGGGGGCTCCTACAATGAGCAGTTCTTC	CASSRTSGGSYNEQFF
TRBJ2-7	-	-	TRBV10-3	TGTGCCATCAGCGGAGAGTCTTTTCCCTACGAGCAGTACTTC	CAISGESFPYEQYF